This TCR beta chain was sequenced in a study of T cell responses to AZD1222 COVID-19 vaccine. Whole-study results and caveats: Donors, mostly white British, included more females; clonal diversity was possibly underestimated. The repertoires were collected only after the peak T cell response. Seropositive at baseline were only 5 to 7 AZD1222 recipients.

This CDR3 region has 16 residues. Germline CDR1 LNHDA, CDR2 SQIVND (reference sequence). V gave up 5 bases and J gave up 4 bases; unmatched junction bases: 9. Generated by immunoSEQ multiplex PCR, the TCRdb table keeps only in-frame clones and is missing some. Of around 86,000 clones listed, around 87% are singletons. Notes on this clone: What it binds is not known.

The chain carries TRBV19 and TRBJ2-3; 10 positions match TRBD2. This sample comprised peripheral blood, obtained on day 0 of AZD1222 vaccination. This clonotype originated in an adult in good health. CDR3 DNA: TGTGCCAGTAGTTTTAGCGGGGGGCCCTTCCCAGATACGCAGTATTTT. Its translation is CASSFSGGPFPDTQYF.